Listed here is a single T cell receptor (beta chain). The target antigen is unknown. Distinct nucleotide sequences in the sample also encode this CDR3. All of the isolated RNA was reverse transcribed, so expressed TCRB transcripts were sequenced. Here immunoSEQ multiplex PCR was the method, and the copy in TCRdb shows in-frame clones only, minus some. Here the sample spans about 240,000 clones, less than 35% being singletons. The CDR3 extends over 13 amino acids. Per the germline V gene, CDR1 is SGHDT and CDR2 is YYEEEE. V was shortened by 4 bases and J by 1 base, with 9 bases between the two germline ends. The source of the sample is a study of beta chain features in type 1 diabetes. For the study at large: Over all samples combined, some 99,000,000 sorted cells were examined.

Purity above 95% was achieved in all sorted populations. Regarding the study as a whole: For type 1 diabetes patients, VDJ junctions showed fewer insertions and more deletions. Among all four CD4+ subsets, Type 1 diabetes patients had TCRB CDR3s that were moderately but significantly shorter.

The TCR sequence derives from a man under 40 in good health. The chain recombines TRBV5-6 with TRBJ2-7, with D perhaps matching TRBD1 or TRBD2 (5 bases each). Sequencing was carried out using central memory CD4+ T cells from blood. The CDR3 DNA is TGTGCCAGCAGCCCGGGACGGTCCTACGAGCAGTACTTC. Translation: CASSPGRSYEQYF.